This T cell receptor (beta chain) was obtained from a study of liver allograft versus peripheral blood T cells. Study as a whole: The authors compared T cell receptor repertoires in transplanted livers with those in the peripheral blood of recipients.

TCRdb processed the reads anew with MiXCR; each CDR3 protein has one entry. The profile covers 4,000 to 6,000 distinct CDR3 sequences, with 17% appearing a single time and roughly 58% taken by the ten largest. In this sample, this clonotype turned up a few times. The antigen remains undetermined. An end of the junction differs from the germline gene, which may be a read error. Findings and limits, study-wide: In liver allografts, T cell receptor repertoires reportedly differed from the repertoires found in peripheral blood.

This sequence originates from a human patient who had a liver transplant. Some of the T cells may derive from the graft donor.

CDR3 sequence reads: CGVGGGRASTWEQFF. The CDR3 DNA sequence: TGCGGAGTGGGGGGCGGGAGGGCCTCTACATGGGAGCAGTTCTTC. This chain joins TRBV11-2 and TRBJ2-1; 9 positions agree with TRBD2. Germline loops: CDR1 SGHAT, CDR2 FQNNGV. CDR3 length equals 15 residues.